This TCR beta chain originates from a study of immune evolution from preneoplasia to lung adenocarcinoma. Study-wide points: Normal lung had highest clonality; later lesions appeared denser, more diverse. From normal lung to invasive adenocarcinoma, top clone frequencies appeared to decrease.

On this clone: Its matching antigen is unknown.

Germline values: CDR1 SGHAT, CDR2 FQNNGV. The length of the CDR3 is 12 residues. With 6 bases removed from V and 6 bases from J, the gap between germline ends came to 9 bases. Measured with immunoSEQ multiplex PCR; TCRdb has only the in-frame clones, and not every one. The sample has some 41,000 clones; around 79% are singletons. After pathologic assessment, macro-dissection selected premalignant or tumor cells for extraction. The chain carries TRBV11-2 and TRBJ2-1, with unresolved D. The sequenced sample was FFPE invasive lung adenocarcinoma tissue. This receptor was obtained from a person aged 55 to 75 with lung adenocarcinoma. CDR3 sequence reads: CASRKGVNEQFF. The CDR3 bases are TGTGCCAGCAGAAAAGGAGTCAATGAGCAGTTCTTC.